The clone carrying this T cell receptor (beta chain) is a singleton in its sample. Produced via immunoSEQ multiplex PCR; TCRdb's table is partial and in-frame only. The sample gives about 71,000 clones, roughly nine tenths of which show up once; 1.2% is in the top ten. The data stem from a study of T cell changes during pregnancy in multiple sclerosis. The CDR3 is 12 residues long. Germline lookup yields CDR1 SGHAT and CDR2 FQNNGV. The V end lost 4 bases, the J end lost 2 bases, and 6 bases lay between the germline ends. This chain connects TRBV11-2 to TRBJ2-7; D is perhaps TRBD2 (5 bases). The sample here was peripheral blood, taken in the third trimester of pregnancy. This clonotype originated in a female donor with multiple sclerosis, enrolled in a pregnancy study. CDR3 DNA sequence: TGTGCCAGCAGCTGGACTGCCTACGAGCAGTACTTC. It yields the protein CASSWTAYEQYF.